Listed here are 2 T cell receptor beta chains from one sample, sequenced in a study of shared clonotypes between healthy human individuals. The method was immunoSEQ multiplex PCR; TCRdb's version includes in-frame clones alone and lacks a portion of them. The sample shows about 990,000 clones, 70% to 80% of them seen only once. The sample taken for sequencing was memory CD4+ T cells from PBMCs. Subset specified: CD45RA-negative fraction. The receptors stem from a man between 18 and 29 years old in good health. Some clones in this sample may be carry-over from other donors' samples.

The chain employs TRBV7-8 and TRBJ1-2, with TRBD1 matching 9 bases. The CDR3 runs 15 residues. Unmatched junction bases numbered 6, after V lost 1 base and J lost 6 bases. Per germline, CDR1 SGHVS and CDR2 FQNEAQ. CDR3 loop: CASSLVGQGTHGYTF. DNA for the CDR3: TGTGCCAGCAGCTTAGTGGGACAGGGTACTCATGGCTACACCTTC.

CDR3 sequence reads: CASSLPQNYGYTF. The CDR3 DNA is TGTGCCAGCAGTTTACCACAGAACTATGGCTACACCTTC. V gene TRBV28 combines with J gene TRBJ1-2; D gene ambiguous. V dropped 2 bases and J dropped 2 bases, with 6 bases sitting between them. The V gene's germline CDR1 is MDHEN and CDR2 SYDVKM. This CDR3 is built from 13 residues.